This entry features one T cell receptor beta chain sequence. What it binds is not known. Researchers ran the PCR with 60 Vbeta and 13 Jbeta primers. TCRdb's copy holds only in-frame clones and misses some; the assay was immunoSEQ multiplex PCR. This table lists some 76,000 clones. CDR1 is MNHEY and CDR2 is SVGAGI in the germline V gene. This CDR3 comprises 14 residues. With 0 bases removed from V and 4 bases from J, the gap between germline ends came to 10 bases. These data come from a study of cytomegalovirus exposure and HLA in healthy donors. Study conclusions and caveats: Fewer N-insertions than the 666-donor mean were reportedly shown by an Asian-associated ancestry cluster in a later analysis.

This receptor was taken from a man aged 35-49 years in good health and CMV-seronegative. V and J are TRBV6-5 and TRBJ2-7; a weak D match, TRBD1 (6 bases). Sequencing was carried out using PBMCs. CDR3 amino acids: CASSYSQGEYEQYF. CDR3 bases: TGTGCCAGCAGTTACTCACAGGGTGAATACGAGCAGTACTTC.